This is a list of T cell receptor beta chains from one sample in a study of shared clonotypes between healthy human individuals. The table came from immunoSEQ multiplex PCR; TCRdb's copy has only in-frame clones and leaves some out. The data contain approximately 980,000 clones, about 80% of them seen just once; the ten biggest clones take up approximately 1.5%. The specimen was memory CD4+ T cells sorted from blood. Source of these receptors: a man between 18 and 29 years old in good health. Each CDR3 is given without its conserved first and last residue.

v_gene: TRBV7-2; CDR3aa: ASSSRGLASEQY
v_gene: TRBV7-9; CDR3aa: ASSSLGTVYEQY
v_gene: TRBV11-2; CDR3aa: ASSLGVGGSDSPLH
v_gene: TRBV7-2; CDR3aa: ASSLQAGGETQY
v_gene: TRBV6-1; CDR3aa: ASRLVDEQY
v_gene: TRBV7-2; CDR3aa: ASSLARGGATETQY
v_gene: TRBV7-2; CDR3aa: ASSRTGTGVYEQY
v_gene: TRBV30; CDR3aa: AWSGNSNTEAF
v_gene: TRBV9; CDR3aa: ASSPRGAQETQY
v_gene: TRBV28; CDR3aa: ASSPRGTANSPLH
v_gene: TRBV14; CDR3aa: ASSQGGGAEQF
v_gene: TRBV5-1; CDR3aa: ASSLTSGGYTDTQY
v_gene: TRBV6-5; CDR3aa: ASSYRRRTGNGYT
v_gene: TRBV5-1; CDR3aa: ASSLGQGSNEQF
v_gene: TRBV4-1; CDR3aa: ASSQVEGPQKTDTQY
v_gene: TRBV19; CDR3aa: ASSAGQYQETQY
v_gene: TRBV11-2; CDR3aa: ASSLVSPKGIHYGYT
v_gene: TRBV29-1; CDR3aa: SVYGTSGSYEQY
v_gene: TRBV27; CDR3aa: ASSGTDRVLNTEAF
v_gene: TRBV6-1; CDR3aa: ASSPQGGFSYEQY
v_gene: TRBV4-1; CDR3aa: ASSQGGGGGDNEQF
v_gene: TRBV6-5; CDR3aa: ASSSGTDYGYT
v_gene: TRBV5-1; CDR3aa: ASSGRGSGYEQY
v_gene: TRBV5-1; CDR3aa: ASSLVPLTSRSTGELF
v_gene: TRBV29-1; CDR3aa: SVVRSQGNTEAF
v_gene: TRBV7-2; CDR3aa: ASGETNTEAF
v_gene: TRBV5-1; CDR3aa: ASSWGTGREQY
v_gene: TRBV13; CDR3aa: ASSRAQTTGGVSYEQY
v_gene: TRBV29-1; CDR3aa: SVGGQGLKSGYT
v_gene: TRBV19; CDR3aa: ASRNPGRSNQPQH
v_gene: TRBV4-1; CDR3aa: ASSQGGTSGSYNEQF
v_gene: TRBV5-1; CDR3aa: ASSPRTGSPSIYGYT
v_gene: TRBV18; CDR3aa: ASSPPYGTYEQY
v_gene: TRBV6-5; CDR3aa: ASFPGGERNTEAF
v_gene: TRBV5-1; CDR3aa: ASSLALAGAGELF
v_gene: TRBV11-3; CDR3aa: ASSLTRAGEQF
v_gene: TRBV4-1; CDR3aa: ASSPSSPGRRIFGNTIY
v_gene: TRBV4-1; CDR3aa: ASSQDFRQGAGNEQF
v_gene: TRBV30; CDR3aa: AWATLGGQETQY
v_gene: TRBV4-1; CDR3aa: ASSQQSEKLF
v_gene: TRBV7-2; CDR3aa: ASRDRVGYTIY
v_gene: TRBV19; CDR3aa: ASSTPSVGALH